This is a list of T cell receptor beta chains from one sample in a study of T cell responses to AZD1222 COVID-19 vaccine. Only in-frame clones appear in the TCRdb table, and some are missing; sequencing was by immunoSEQ multiplex PCR. This table has some 81,000 clones, 80% to 90% appearing once. The starting material was peripheral blood, obtained 28 days after the second AZD1222 dose. Receptor source: an adult who received the AZD1222 COVID-19 vaccine. Both conserved end residues are part of each CDR3. Each record gives: J gene, clone size, V gene, D gene, CDR3 protein, CDR3 DNA. The D gene is left open where the match is weak. Rows give clone size only sometimes, using once, few, many, or a class for an expanded clone.

j_gene: TRBJ2-2
abundance: NA
v_gene: TRBV5-1
d_gene: TRBD2
CDR3aa: CASSLDGGGTGELFF
CDR3nt: TGCGCCAGCAGCTTGGATGGCGGGGGGACCGGGGAGCTGTTTTTT

j_gene: TRBJ1-1
abundance: NA
v_gene: TRBV7-3
d_gene: NA
CDR3aa: CASSVQMNTEAFF
CDR3nt: TGTGCCAGCAGCGTACAGATGAACACTGAAGCTTTCTTT

j_gene: TRBJ2-2
abundance: NA
v_gene: TRBV3-1/TRBV3-2
d_gene: TRBD2
CDR3aa: CASSFAGGGTGELFF
CDR3nt: TGTGCCAGCAGCTTCGCGGGGGGGGGCACCGGGGAGCTGTTTTTT

j_gene: TRBJ2-7
abundance: NA
v_gene: TRBV30
d_gene: TRBD2
CDR3aa: CAWIGTSGIGEQYF
CDR3nt: TGTGCCTGGATCGGGACTAGCGGGATAGGCGAGCAGTACTTC

j_gene: TRBJ2-2
abundance: NA
v_gene: TRBV14
d_gene: TRBD1
CDR3aa: CASSRRQGGRPGELFF
CDR3nt: TGTGCCAGCAGCCGGAGACAGGGTGGACGTCCCGGGGAGCTGTTTTTT

j_gene: TRBJ1-1
abundance: NA
v_gene: TRBV7-8
d_gene: TRBD1
CDR3aa: CASSVPGQDQAFF
CDR3nt: TGTGCCAGCAGCGTTCCGGGACAGGATCAAGCTTTCTTT

j_gene: TRBJ1-3
abundance: NA
v_gene: TRBV28
d_gene: NA
CDR3aa: CASSLAYAGSGNTIYF
CDR3nt: TGTGCCAGCAGTTTGGCATATGCGGGCTCTGGAAACACCATATATTTT

j_gene: TRBJ2-7
abundance: NA
v_gene: TRBV12-3/TRBV12-4
d_gene: TRBD1
CDR3aa: CASSLTGGEQYF
CDR3nt: TGTGCCAGCAGCCTTACAGGGGGCGAGCAGTACTTC

j_gene: TRBJ2-2
abundance: NA
v_gene: TRBV4-2
d_gene: NA
CDR3aa: CASSHLSGTGELFF
CDR3nt: TGTGCCAGCAGCCACCTCTCCGGCACCGGGGAGCTGTTTTTT

j_gene: TRBJ2-7
abundance: NA
v_gene: TRBV7-9
d_gene: NA
CDR3aa: CASSSQGYEQYF
CDR3nt: TGTGCCAGCAGCTCCCAGGGATACGAGCAGTACTTC

j_gene: TRBJ2-1
abundance: NA
v_gene: TRBV18
d_gene: NA
CDR3aa: CASQEETGDYNEQFF
CDR3nt: TGTGCCAGCCAGGAAGAGACCGGGGACTACAATGAGCAGTTCTTC

j_gene: TRBJ2-6
abundance: NA
v_gene: TRBV9
d_gene: NA
CDR3aa: CASSGQASGANVLTF
CDR3nt: TGTGCCAGCAGCGGGCAGGCCTCTGGGGCCAACGTCCTGACTTTC

j_gene: TRBJ2-7
abundance: NA
v_gene: TRBV27
d_gene: TRBD1
CDR3aa: CASSLMTGDYEQYF
CDR3nt: TGTGCCAGCAGTTTAATGACAGGGGACTACGAGCAGTACTTC

j_gene: TRBJ1-3
abundance: NA
v_gene: TRBV10-3
d_gene: NA
CDR3aa: CAISEQTDRFTYF
CDR3nt: TGTGCCATCAGTGAGCAGACAGACCGGTTCACCTATTTT

j_gene: TRBJ2-5
abundance: NA
v_gene: TRBV19
d_gene: TRBD2
CDR3aa: CASSTMGRTSGEQETQYF
CDR3nt: TGTGCCAGTAGTACGATGGGGCGGACTAGCGGGGAACAAGAGACCCAGTACTTC

j_gene: TRBJ2-5
abundance: few
v_gene: TRBV6-5
d_gene: NA
CDR3aa: CASSPPPRSAQYF
CDR3nt: TGTGCCAGCAGTCCGCCGCCCCGGTCAGCCCAGTACTTC

j_gene: TRBJ1-3
abundance: NA
v_gene: TRBV5-1
d_gene: NA
CDR3aa: CASSLTAGNSGNTIYF
CDR3nt: TGCGCCAGCAGCTTGACGGCAGGGAACTCTGGAAACACCATATATTTT

j_gene: TRBJ1-2
abundance: NA
v_gene: TRBV19
d_gene: NA
CDR3aa: CASPGPGTANGYTF
CDR3nt: TGTGCCAGCCCGGGCCCCGGGACTGCTAACGGCTACACCTTC

j_gene: TRBJ1-1
abundance: NA
v_gene: TRBV11-3
d_gene: TRBD1
CDR3aa: CASSLRQGSRNTEAFF
CDR3nt: TGTGCCAGCAGCTTACGACAGGGGAGTAGGAACACTGAAGCTTTCTTT

j_gene: TRBJ1-3
abundance: once
v_gene: TRBV10-3
d_gene: NA
CDR3aa: CAISDPTREGGYASSGNTIYF
CDR3nt: TGTGCCATCAGTGACCCCACCAGGGAGGGAGGGTACGCCAGCTCTGGAAACACCATATATTTT

j_gene: TRBJ1-5
abundance: NA
v_gene: TRBV7-9
d_gene: NA
CDR3aa: CASSLVGGENQPQHF
CDR3nt: TGTGCCAGCAGCTTAGTGGGAGGGGAGAATCAGCCCCAGCATTTT

j_gene: TRBJ2-3
abundance: NA
v_gene: TRBV5-1
d_gene: TRBD2
CDR3aa: CASSSLLAGHTDTQYF
CDR3nt: TGCGCCAGCAGCTCCCTCCTAGCGGGCCACACAGATACGCAGTATTTT

j_gene: TRBJ1-4
abundance: NA
v_gene: TRBV2
d_gene: NA
CDR3aa: CASSGGAGHRSGEKLFF
CDR3nt: TGTGCCAGCAGTGGCGGCGCAGGGCATAGAAGTGGTGAAAAACTGTTTTTT